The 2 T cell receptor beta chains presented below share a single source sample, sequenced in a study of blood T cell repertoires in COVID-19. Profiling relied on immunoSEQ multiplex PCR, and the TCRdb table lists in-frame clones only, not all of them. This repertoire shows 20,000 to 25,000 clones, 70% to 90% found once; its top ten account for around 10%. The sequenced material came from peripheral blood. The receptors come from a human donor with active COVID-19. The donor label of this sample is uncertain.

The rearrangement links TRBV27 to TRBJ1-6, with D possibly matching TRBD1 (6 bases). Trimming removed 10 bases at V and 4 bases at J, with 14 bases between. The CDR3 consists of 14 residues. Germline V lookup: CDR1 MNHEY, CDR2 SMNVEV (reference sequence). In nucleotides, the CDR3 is TGTGCCACCTCAAGGACAGCATATAATTCACCCCTCCACTTT. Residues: CATSRTAYNSPLHF.

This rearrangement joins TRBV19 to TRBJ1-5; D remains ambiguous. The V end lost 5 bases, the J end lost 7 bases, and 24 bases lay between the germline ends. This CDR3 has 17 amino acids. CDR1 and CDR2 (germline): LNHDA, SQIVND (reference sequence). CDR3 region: CASSPTRIDHRVQPQHF. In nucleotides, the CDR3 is TGTGCCAGTAGTCCAACTCGGATCGACCACAGAGTACAGCCCCAGCATTTT.